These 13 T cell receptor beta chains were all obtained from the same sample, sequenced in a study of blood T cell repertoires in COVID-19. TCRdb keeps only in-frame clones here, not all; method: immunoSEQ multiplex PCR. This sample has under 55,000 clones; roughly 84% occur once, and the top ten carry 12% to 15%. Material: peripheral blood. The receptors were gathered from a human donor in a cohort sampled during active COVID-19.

In DNA, the CDR3 is TGTGCCAGCAGCCCCAAAATTTCTGGGGCCAACGTCCTGACTTTC. Its translation: CASSPKISGANVLTF. The chain is built from TRBV28 and TRBJ2-6; D ambiguous. The CDR3 sequence is 15 residues long. CDR1 and CDR2 from the germline V gene are MDHEN and SYDVKM. Trimming took 6 bases from V and 1 from J, leaving 10 bases between them.

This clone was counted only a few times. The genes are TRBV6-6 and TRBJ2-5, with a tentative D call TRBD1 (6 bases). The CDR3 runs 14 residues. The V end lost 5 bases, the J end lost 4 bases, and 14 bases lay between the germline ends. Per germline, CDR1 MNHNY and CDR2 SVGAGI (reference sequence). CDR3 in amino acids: CASSTGSGGETQYF. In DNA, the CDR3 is TGTGCCAGCAGTACAGGGTCTGGAGGAGAGACCCAGTACTTC.

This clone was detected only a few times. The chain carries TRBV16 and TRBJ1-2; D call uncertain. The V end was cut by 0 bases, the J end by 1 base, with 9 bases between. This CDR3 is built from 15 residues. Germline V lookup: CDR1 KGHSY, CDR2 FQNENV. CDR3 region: CASSQSPQNNYGYTF. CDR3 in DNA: TGTGCCAGCAGCCAATCCCCACAGAATAACTATGGCTACACCTTC. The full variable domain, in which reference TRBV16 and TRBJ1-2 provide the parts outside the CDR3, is GEEVAQTPKHLVRGEGQKAKLYCAPIKGHSYVFWYQQVLKNEFKFLISFQNENVFDETGMPKERFSAKCLPNSPCSLEIQATKLEDSAVYFCASSQSPQNNYGYTFGSGTRLTVV.

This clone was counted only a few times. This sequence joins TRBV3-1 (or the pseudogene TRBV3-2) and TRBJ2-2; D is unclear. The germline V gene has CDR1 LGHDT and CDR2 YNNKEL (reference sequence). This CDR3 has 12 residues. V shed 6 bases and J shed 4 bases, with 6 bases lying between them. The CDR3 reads CASSPGTGELFF. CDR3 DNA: TGTGCCAGCAGTCCCGGCACCGGGGAGCTGTTTTTT.

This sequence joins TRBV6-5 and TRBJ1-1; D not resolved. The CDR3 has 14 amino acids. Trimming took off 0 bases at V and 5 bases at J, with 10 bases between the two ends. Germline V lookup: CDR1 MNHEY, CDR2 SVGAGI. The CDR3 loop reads CASSYSVGRTEAFF. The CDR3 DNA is TGTGCCAGCAGTTACTCGGTTGGTCGGACTGAAGCTTTCTTT.

DNA of the CDR3: TGTGCCAGTCAGGGAACAGCTTTCACTGAAGCTTTCTTT. Protein product: CASQGTAFTEAFF. V gene TRBV2 combines with J gene TRBJ1-1; D may be TRBD1 (5 bases). Trimming removed 9 bases at V and 4 bases at J, with 15 bases between. CDR1 SNHLY and CDR2 FYNNEI come from the germline V gene. CDR3 size: 13 residues.

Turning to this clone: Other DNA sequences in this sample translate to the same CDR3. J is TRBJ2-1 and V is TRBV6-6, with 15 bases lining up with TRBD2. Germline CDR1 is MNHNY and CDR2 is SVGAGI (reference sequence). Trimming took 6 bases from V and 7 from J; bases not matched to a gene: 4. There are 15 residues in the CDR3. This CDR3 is CASSHGTSGRNEQFF. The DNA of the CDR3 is TGTGCCAGCAGCCATGGGACTAGCGGGAGGAATGAGCAGTTCTTC.

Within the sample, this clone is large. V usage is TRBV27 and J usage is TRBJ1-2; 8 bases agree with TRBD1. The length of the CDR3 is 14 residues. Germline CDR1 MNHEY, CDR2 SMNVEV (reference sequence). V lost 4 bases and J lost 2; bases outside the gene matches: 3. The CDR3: CASSSGGQNYGYTF. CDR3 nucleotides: TGTGCCAGCAGTTCAGGGGGCCAGAACTATGGCTACACCTTC.

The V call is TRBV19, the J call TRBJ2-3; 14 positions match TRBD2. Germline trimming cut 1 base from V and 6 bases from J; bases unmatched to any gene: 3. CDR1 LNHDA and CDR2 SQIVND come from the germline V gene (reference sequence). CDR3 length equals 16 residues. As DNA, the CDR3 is TGTGCCAGTAGTATAGGACTAGCGGGAGGGCCTGATACGCAGTATTTT. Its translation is CASSIGLAGGPDTQYF.

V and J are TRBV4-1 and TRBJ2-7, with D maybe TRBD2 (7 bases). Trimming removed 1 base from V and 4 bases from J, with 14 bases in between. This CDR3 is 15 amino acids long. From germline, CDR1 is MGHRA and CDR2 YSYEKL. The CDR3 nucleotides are TGCGCCAGCAGCCAAGGCGGGGGCGGGAGATACGAGCAGTACTTC. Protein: CASSQGGGGRYEQYF.

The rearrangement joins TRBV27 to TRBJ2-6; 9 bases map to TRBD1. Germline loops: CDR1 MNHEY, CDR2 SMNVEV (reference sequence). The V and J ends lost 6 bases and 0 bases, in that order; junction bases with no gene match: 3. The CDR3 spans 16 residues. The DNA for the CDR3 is TGTGCCAGCAGAGTGACAGGGGGCTCTGGGGCCAACGTCCTGACTTTC. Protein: CASRVTGGSGANVLTF.

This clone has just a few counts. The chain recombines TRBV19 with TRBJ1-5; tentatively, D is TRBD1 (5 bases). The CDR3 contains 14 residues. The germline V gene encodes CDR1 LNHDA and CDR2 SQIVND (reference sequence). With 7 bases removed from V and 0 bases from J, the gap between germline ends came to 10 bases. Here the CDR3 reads CASKRDYSNQPQHF. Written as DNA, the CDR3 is TGTGCCAGTAAGAGGGACTATAGCAATCAGCCCCAGCATTTT.

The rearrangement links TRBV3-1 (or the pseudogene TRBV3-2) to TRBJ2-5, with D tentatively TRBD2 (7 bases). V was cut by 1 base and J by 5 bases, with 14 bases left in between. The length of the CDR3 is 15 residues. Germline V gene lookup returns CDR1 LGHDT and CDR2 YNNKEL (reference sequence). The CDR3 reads CASSQATGGRETQYF. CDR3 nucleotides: TGTGCCAGCAGCCAAGCGACGGGGGGCAGGGAGACCCAGTACTTC.